What follows are 3 T cell receptor beta chains derived from one specimen sequenced in a study of cytomegalovirus exposure and HLA in healthy donors. The primer mix had 60 Vbeta and 13 Jbeta primers. The repertoire was sequenced with immunoSEQ multiplex PCR; TCRdb's copy has only in-frame clones and lacks some. Among 100,000 or so clones listed, about 88% were seen once. Specimen: PBMCs. The receptors were gathered from a man in his late teens or twenties in good health and CMV-seronegative.

For this clone: Other DNA sequences within the sample encode an identical CDR3. The chain links TRBV27 to TRBJ1-2; no definite D call. Looked up from germline, CDR1 is MNHEY and CDR2 is SMNVEV (reference sequence). V was clipped by 3 bases and J by 5 bases, with 13 bases between them. The CDR3 runs 14 residues. The CDR3 here is CASSFSSLGYGYTF. CDR3 nucleotide sequence: TGTGCCAGCAGTTTTTCGTCGCTCGGTTATGGCTACACCTTC.

The chain has TRBV4-3 and TRBJ2-2, with a tentative D call TRBD1 (5 bases). This CDR3 is built from 15 residues. From germline, CDR1 is LGHNA and CDR2 YSLEER. V was cut by 0 bases and J by 7 bases, with 12 bases left in between. The CDR3 spells CASSQDRVSSGELFF. The CDR3 DNA sequence: TGCGCCAGCAGCCAAGACAGGGTGTCCAGCGGGGAGCTGTTTTTT.

The rearrangement joins TRBV6-1 to TRBJ1-5, with 9 bases identical to TRBD1. CDR3 size: 16 residues. J gave up 0 bases and V 4 bases, and 4 bases lay outside the gene matches. Germline lookup yields CDR1 MNHNS and CDR2 SASEGT. The DNA for the CDR3 is TGTGCCAGCAGTGCTGGGACAGGGAATAGCAATCAGCCCCAGCATTTT. As protein: CASSAGTGNSNQPQHF.